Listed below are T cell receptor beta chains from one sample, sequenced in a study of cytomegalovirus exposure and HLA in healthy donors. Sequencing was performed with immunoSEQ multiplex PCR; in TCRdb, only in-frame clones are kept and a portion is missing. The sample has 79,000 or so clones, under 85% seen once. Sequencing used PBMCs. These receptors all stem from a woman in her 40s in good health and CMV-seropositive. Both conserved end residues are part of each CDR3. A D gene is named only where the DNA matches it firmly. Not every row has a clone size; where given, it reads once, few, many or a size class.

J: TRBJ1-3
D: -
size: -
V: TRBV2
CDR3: CASSETAGNTIYF
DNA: TGTGCCAGCAGTGAGACAGCTGGAAACACCATATATTTT

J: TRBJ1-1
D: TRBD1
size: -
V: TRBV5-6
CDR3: CASFLQTGEMNTEAFF
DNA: TGTGCCAGCTTTCTCCAGACAGGGGAGATGAACACTGAAGCTTTCTTT

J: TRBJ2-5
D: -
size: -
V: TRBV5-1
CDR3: CASSLKYMETQYF
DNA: TGCGCCAGCAGCTTGAAGTACATGGAGACCCAGTACTTC

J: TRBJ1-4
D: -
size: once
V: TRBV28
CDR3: CASSLGGSGEKLFF
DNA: TGTGCCAGCAGTTTAGGGGGGAGCGGTGAAAAACTGTTTTTT

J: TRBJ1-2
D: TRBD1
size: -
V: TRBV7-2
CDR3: CASSSRGRQGYGYTF
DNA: TGTGCCAGCAGCTCCCGAGGGAGACAGGGGTATGGCTACACCTTC

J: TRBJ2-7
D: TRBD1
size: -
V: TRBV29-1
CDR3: CRGNRTGQTYEQYF
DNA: TGCAGGGGGAACCGGACAGGGCAAACCTACGAGCAGTACTTC

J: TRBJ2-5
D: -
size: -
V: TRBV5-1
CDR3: CASSLRPGETQYF
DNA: TGCGCCAGCAGCCTACGGCCCGGGGAGACCCAGTACTTC

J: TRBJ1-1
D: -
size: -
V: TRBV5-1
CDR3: CASSLDGVATEAFF
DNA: TGCGCCAGCAGCTTGGACGGGGTAGCCACTGAAGCTTTCTTT

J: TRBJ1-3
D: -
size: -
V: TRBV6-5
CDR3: CASSPGSPGNTIYF
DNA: TGTGCCAGCAGTCCCGGGAGTCCTGGAAACACCATATATTTT

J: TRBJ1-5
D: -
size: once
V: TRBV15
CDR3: CATSRDWQAQQPQHF
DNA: TGTGCCACCAGCAGAGATTGGCAGGCTCAACAGCCCCAGCATTTT

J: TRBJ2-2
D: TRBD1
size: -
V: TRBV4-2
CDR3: CASSPPGQTSTGELFF
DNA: TGTGCCAGCAGCCCCCCGGGACAGACCTCCACCGGGGAGCTGTTTTTT